The text below deals with one T cell receptor (beta chain). Its antigen is still unknown. This CDR3 has 12 amino acids. The V end was cut by 6 bases, the J end by 8 bases, with 14 bases between. The germline CDR1 and CDR2 sequences are SGHDT and YYEEEE. These data originate in a study of T cell responses to AZD1222 COVID-19 vaccine. Study as a whole: Combined were second doses at about 4 or about 12 weeks. Overall study findings and caveats: Only six AZD1222 recipients tested seropositive at baseline. None of the repertoires were sampled until the peak T cell response had passed.

Assay: immunoSEQ multiplex PCR; the TCRdb copy retains only in-frame clones and omits some. The sample lists more than 100,000 clones, 90% to 95% occurring once. The specimen was peripheral blood, collected on day 0 of AZD1222 vaccination. This TCR was sampled from an adult in good health. The chain carries TRBV5-6 and TRBJ1-1; D unresolved. The CDR3 bases are TGTGCCAGCACCGCTATAACGGGAGAAGCTTTCTTT. Translation: CASTAITGEAFF.